The source of this T cell receptor (beta chain) is a study of TIL therapy for anti-PD-1-resistant metastatic lung cancer. Across the study: Tumors were harvested before any PD-1/PD-L1 blockade.

The immunoSEQ assay was v3. The method was immunoSEQ multiplex PCR; TCRdb's version includes in-frame clones alone and lacks a portion of them. The data contain about 52,000 clones, 79% of them singletons. Time point in this sample: pre-treatment sample, taken before nivolumab and TIL therapy. The origin of this receptor is a woman aged 30 to 85 with non-small cell lung cancer. The sequenced sample was blood, obtained at baseline.

The CDR3 DNA reads as TGTGCCAGCAGCCTGACTAGCGGGGTGGGGTTTGAGACCCAGTACTTC. It encodes CASSLTSGVGFETQYF. The chain couples TRBV7-9 to TRBJ2-5; TRBD2 matches at 11 bases. The CDR3 covers 16 residues. Germline assignment: CDR1 SEHNR and CDR2 FQNEAQ (reference sequence). The V and J ends lost 5 bases and 5 bases, in that order; junction bases with no gene match: 10.